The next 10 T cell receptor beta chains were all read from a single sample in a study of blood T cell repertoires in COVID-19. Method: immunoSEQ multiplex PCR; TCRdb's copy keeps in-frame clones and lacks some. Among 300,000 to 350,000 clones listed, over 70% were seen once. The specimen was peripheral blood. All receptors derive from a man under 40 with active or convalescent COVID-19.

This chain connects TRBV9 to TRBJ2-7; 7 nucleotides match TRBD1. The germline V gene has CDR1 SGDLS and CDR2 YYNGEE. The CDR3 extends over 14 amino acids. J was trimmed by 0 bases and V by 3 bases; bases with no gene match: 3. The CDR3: CASSDRGFSYEQYF. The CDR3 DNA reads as TGTGCCAGCAGCGACAGGGGTTTCTCCTACGAGCAGTACTTC.

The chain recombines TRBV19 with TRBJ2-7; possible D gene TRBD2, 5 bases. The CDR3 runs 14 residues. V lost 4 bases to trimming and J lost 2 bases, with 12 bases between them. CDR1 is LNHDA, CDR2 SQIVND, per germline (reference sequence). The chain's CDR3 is CASSTSGGPYEQYF. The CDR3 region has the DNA TGTGCCAGTAGTACCTCAGGCGGGCCCTACGAGCAGTACTTC.

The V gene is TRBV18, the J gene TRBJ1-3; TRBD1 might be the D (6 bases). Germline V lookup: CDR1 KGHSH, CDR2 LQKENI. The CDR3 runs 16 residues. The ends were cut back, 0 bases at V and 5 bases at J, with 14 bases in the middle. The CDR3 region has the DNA TGTGCCAGCTCACCACCGTCGGGGGGCTTTCGAAACACCATATATTTT. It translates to CASSPPSGGFRNTIYF.

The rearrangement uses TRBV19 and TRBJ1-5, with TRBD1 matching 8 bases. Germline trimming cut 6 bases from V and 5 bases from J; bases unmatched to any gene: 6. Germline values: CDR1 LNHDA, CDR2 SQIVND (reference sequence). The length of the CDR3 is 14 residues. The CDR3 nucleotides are TGTGCCAGTAGCCAGGACAGGGTTGATCAGCCCCAGCATTTT. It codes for CASSQDRVDQPQHF.

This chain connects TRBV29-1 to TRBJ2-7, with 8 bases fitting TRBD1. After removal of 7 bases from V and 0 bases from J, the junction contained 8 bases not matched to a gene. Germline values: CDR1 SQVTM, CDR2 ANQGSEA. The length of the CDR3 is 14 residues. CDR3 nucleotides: TGCAGCGCTCTTAGGGGACAGGACTCCTACGAGCAGTACTTC. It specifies CSALRGQDSYEQYF.

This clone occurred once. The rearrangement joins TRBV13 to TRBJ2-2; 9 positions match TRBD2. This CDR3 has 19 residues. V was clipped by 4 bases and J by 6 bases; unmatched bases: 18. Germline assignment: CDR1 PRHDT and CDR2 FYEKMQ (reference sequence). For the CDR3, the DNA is TGTGCCAGCAGCTCCACAACTAGCGGGTCCGACTCTGGACCCGGGGAGCTGTTTTTT. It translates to CASSSTTSGSDSGPGELFF.

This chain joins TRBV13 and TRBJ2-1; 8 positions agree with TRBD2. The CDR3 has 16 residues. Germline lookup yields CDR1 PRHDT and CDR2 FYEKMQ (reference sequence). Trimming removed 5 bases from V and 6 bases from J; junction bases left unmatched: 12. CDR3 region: CASSPSGWTSFNEQFF. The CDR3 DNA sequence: TGTGCCAGCAGCCCCTCAGGGTGGACTAGCTTCAATGAGCAGTTCTTC.

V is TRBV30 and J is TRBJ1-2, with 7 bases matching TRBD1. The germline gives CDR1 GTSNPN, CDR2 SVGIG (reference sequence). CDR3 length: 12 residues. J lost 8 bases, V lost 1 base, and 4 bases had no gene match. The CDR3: CAWSELRGGYTF. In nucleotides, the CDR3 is TGTGCCTGGAGTGAACTCAGGGGGGGCTACACCTTC.

DNA of the CDR3: TGTGCCAGCAGAGACCTACGGACAGGGGTGAGAGAAGCTTTCTTT. It encodes CASRDLRTGVREAFF. The chain employs TRBV6-5 and TRBJ1-1; TRBD1 agrees at 9 bases. The germline V gene has CDR1 MNHEY and CDR2 SVGAGI. V trimming: 6 bases; J trimming: 8 bases; junction bases outside the gene matches: 13. This CDR3 comprises 15 residues.

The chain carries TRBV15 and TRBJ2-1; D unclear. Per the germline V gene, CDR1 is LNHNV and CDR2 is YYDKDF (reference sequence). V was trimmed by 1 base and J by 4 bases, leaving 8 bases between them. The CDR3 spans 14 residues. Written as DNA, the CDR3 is TGTGCCACCAGCAGAGTTGCGGTGTACAATGAGCAGTTCTTC. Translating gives CATSRVAVYNEQFF.